This TCR beta chain is from a study of blood T cells in healthy people across ages. For every donor, a draw yielded 7.5 to 10 milliliters of peripheral blood. Study-wide findings and caveats: A strong correlation was seen between TCR beta diversity and naive T cell percentage.

It was with a sample-barcoded 5' primer and a J-beta primer mix that a second PCR of about 7 to 12 cycles was run. The authors tagged each cDNA molecule using a template-switch adaptor with 12 random nucleotides. TCRdb recomputed calls from the 5' RACE reads with MiXCR, one row per CDR3 protein. This sample carries approximately 800,000 distinct CDR3 sequences, 25% of them seen once, and the ten largest clones take 3.7%. This clonotype was seen more than once but under ten times. Its cognate antigen is unknown. The CDR3 has 18 residues. Germline V gene data show CDR1 as SGHTA and CDR2 as FQGNSA. Germline trimming cut 3 bases from V and 2 bases from J; bases unmatched to any gene: 16. These data also formed part of another study, on T cells of mothers and their children. In that study: There were over 9.5 million TCR beta CDR3 reads from each mother and a few million from each child.

This clonotype was obtained from a boy aged 5 to 17 in good health. V gene TRBV7-2 combines with J gene TRBJ2-7, with TRBD1 identical over 7 bases. The sequenced material came from blood. The CDR3 sequence: CASSLLRAKTGTPYEQYF. The CDR3 DNA sequence: TGTGCCAGCAGCTTGTTACGGGCCAAGACAGGGACCCCCTACGAGCAGTACTTC.